What follows describes a single TCR beta chain. This sample stems from a study of blood T cell repertoires in COVID-19. Overall study: Material from acute and convalescent COVID-19 was sourced from the United States, Italy and Spain. T cells, B-cell-depleted T cells, or PBMCs supplied cDNA or gDNA.

Measured with immunoSEQ multiplex PCR; TCRdb has only the in-frame clones, and not every one. Here the sample spans some 280,000 clones, over 80% being singletons. Sequencing was performed on peripheral blood. The TCR comes from a woman between 45 and 60 years old with active or convalescent COVID-19.

The DNA of the CDR3 is TGTGCCAGCAGCGTAGATCCCGGAGGAGGAGTGAACACTGAAGCTTTCTTT. This sequence encodes CASSVDPGGGVNTEAFF. The V call is TRBV9, the J call TRBJ1-1; no definite D call. CDR3 length: 17 residues. Trimming removed 0 bases at V and 0 bases at J, with 15 bases between. CDR1 is SGDLS, CDR2 YYNGEE, per germline.